The 13 T cell receptor beta chains below all came from one sample that was sequenced in a study of CD8 T cells in Susac syndrome. It was with random hexamers that about 0.45 to 1 ug RNA was reverse transcribed. TCRdb redid the calling of the immunoSEQ multiplex PCR reads with MiXCR, one entry per CDR3 protein. Of about 110,000 distinct CDR3 sequences in the sample, 94% are singletons; the top ten hold roughly 0.38%. The specimen was CD8+ T cells from PBMCs. These receptors all come from a human donor with Susac syndrome.

The chain combines TRBV7-2 with TRBJ2-7; TRBD2 is a possible D gene (5 bases). The V end was cut by 1 base, the J end by 2 bases, with 9 bases between. This CDR3 has 14 residues. Germline lookup yields CDR1 SGHTA and CDR2 FQGNSA. The CDR3 DNA reads TGTGCCAGCAGCTTAGAAGGACTTCCCTACGAGCAGTACTTC. Translating it yields CASSLEGLPYEQYF.

The V and J genes are TRBV3-1 and TRBJ2-3; D uncertain. Trimming took 3 bases from V and 0 from J, leaving 13 bases between them. The CDR3 is 16 residues long. Germline values: CDR1 LGHDT, CDR2 YNNKEL (reference sequence). This CDR3 reads CASSHPPRASTDTQYF. The DNA of the CDR3 is TGTGCCAGCAGCCATCCTCCCCGCGCTAGCACAGATACGCAGTATTTT.

V gene TRBV25-1 combines with J gene TRBJ2-7; perhaps TRBD2 as D (6 bases). Trimming shortened V by 11 bases and J by 5 bases, and 13 bases separated the two germline ends. Germline V lookup: CDR1 MGHDK, CDR2 SYGVNS. The CDR3 consists of 11 residues. CDR3 loop: CAASPGDEQYF. The CDR3 nucleotides read TGTGCCGCCAGTCCGGGGGACGAGCAGTACTTC.

This rearrangement joins TRBV13 to TRBJ2-3, with 9 positions matching TRBD2. Germline-derived CDR1 and CDR2 are PRHDT and FYEKMQ (reference sequence). V trimming: 5 bases; J trimming: 2 bases; junction bases outside the gene matches: 5. The CDR3 contains 15 residues. The CDR3 reads CASSGERGDTDTQYF. For the CDR3, the DNA is TGTGCCAGCAGCGGGGAGCGGGGGGACACAGATACGCAGTATTTT. Filled out from reference TRBV13 and TRBJ2-3, the complete variable domain reads AAGVIQSPRHLIKEKRETATLKCYPIPRHDTVYWYQQGPGQDPQFLISFYEKMQSDKGSIPDRFSAQQFSDYHSELNMSSLELGDSALYFCASSGERGDTDTQYFGPGTRLTVL.

The rearrangement links TRBV12-3 or TRBV12-4 to TRBJ2-7, with no clear D. V shed 6 bases and J shed 3 bases, with 9 bases lying between them. This CDR3 spans 12 amino acids. The CDR3 DNA reads as TGTGCCAGCAGCCCCTTGTTCTACGAGCAGTACTTC. It is translated as CASSPLFYEQYF.

The chain employs TRBV15 and TRBJ1-1, with D maybe TRBD1 (6 bases). CDR1 and CDR2 from the germline V gene are LNHNV and YYDKDF (reference sequence). Between the trimmed V and J ends, which lost 3 bases and 0 bases, there was a span of 8 bases. This CDR3 spans 14 amino acids. DNA for the CDR3: TGTGCCACCAGCAGGACAGGTCTGAACACTGAAGCTTTCTTT. This codes for CATSRTGLNTEAFF.

This clonotype was recorded only once. This chain connects TRBV7-8 to TRBJ1-1; D possibly corresponds to TRBD1 (5 bases). Germline CDR1 is SGHVS and CDR2 is FQNEAQ. V was pared by 5 bases and J by 0 bases, with 16 bases between. The CDR3 sequence is 16 residues long. The CDR3 region is CASSGRQSAMNTEAFF. The CDR3, as DNA: TGTGCCAGCAGCGGTCGACAGAGCGCCATGAACACTGAAGCTTTCTTT. Variable domain in full (rest from reference TRBV7-8 and TRBJ1-1): GAGVSQSPRYKVAKRGQDVALRCDPISGHVSLFWYQQALGQGPEFLTYFQNEAQLDKSGLPSDRFFAERPEGSVSTLKIQRTQQEDSAVYLCASSGRQSAMNTEAFFGQGTRLTVV.

This clonotype occurred once. This rearrangement joins TRBV7-9 to TRBJ1-2, with D possibly TRBD1 on 5 matching bases. The ends were cut back, 4 bases at V and 8 bases at J, with 14 bases in the middle. The CDR3 has 13 amino acids. In germline, CDR1 is SEHNR, CDR2 FQNEAQ (reference sequence). The CDR3 DNA sequence: TGTGCCAGCAGCTGGGTGGGGGGTTACGGCTACACCTTC. The encoded protein is CASSWVGGYGYTF.

CDR3 in DNA: TGTGCCAGCAGCTTCGGGACTAGCAGCGAGCAGTTCTTC. Its protein product is CASSFGTSSEQFF. The rearrangement links TRBV11-3 to TRBJ2-1, with 9 bases matching TRBD2. The CDR3 sequence is 13 residues long. V shed 3 bases and J 10 bases; nucleotides not matched to a gene: 4. Germline loops: CDR1 SGHNT, CDR2 YENEEA.

V gene TRBV6-4 combines with J gene TRBJ2-2; D is unclear. CDR1 and CDR2 from the germline V gene are MRHNA and SNTAGT. CDR3 length: 13 amino acids. V was trimmed by 2 bases and J by 3 bases, leaving 4 bases between them. The CDR3 loop reads CASSDGDTGELFF. CDR3 DNA: TGTGCCAGCAGTGACGGGGACACCGGGGAGCTGTTTTTT.

CDR3 nucleotides: TGCGCCAGCAGCCAAGTAGGATTCGGAGATAATTCACCCCTCCACTTT. Its protein product is CASSQVGFGDNSPLHF. This chain connects TRBV4-1 to TRBJ1-6; D gene ambiguous. V was cut by 1 base and J by 5 bases, with 12 bases left in between. The CDR3 spans 16 residues. Per germline, CDR1 MGHRA and CDR2 YSYEKL.

The chain's CDR3 is CSAPRAGQETQYF. The DNA of the CDR3 is TGCAGTGCACCCCGGGCAGGGCAAGAGACCCAGTACTTC. V gene TRBV20-1 combines with J gene TRBJ2-5, with a tentative D call TRBD1 (5 bases). This CDR3 is 13 amino acids long. Looked up from germline, CDR1 is DFQATT and CDR2 is SNEGSKA (reference sequence). The V and J ends lost 6 bases and 2 bases respectively, with 13 bases between them.

V is TRBV3-1 and J is TRBJ1-1; D not resolved. Germline V CDR1 and CDR2: LGHDT, YNNKEL (reference sequence). V lost 2 bases and J 2 bases, leaving 12 bases between the germline ends. The CDR3 loop spans 15 amino acids. CDR3 loop: CASSQFGGENTEAFF. Written as DNA, the CDR3 is TGTGCCAGCAGCCAATTTGGTGGTGAAAACACTGAAGCTTTCTTT.